This T cell receptor beta chain was captured by sequencing in a study of T cells in Graves' hyperthyroidism and ophthalmopathy. Findings and caveats of the study: Median prediction lead before ophthalmopathy onset was around 7 months with the model. Stable hyperthyroidism was told apart from ophthalmopathy by a model built on 13 V-J features.

Amplification of TCR beta CDR3 regions was performed using RNA transcripts as template. HTBI primers were used for first-round RT-PCR of the TCR CDR3. A single record per CDR3 protein comes from TCRdb applying MiXCR to the multiplex PCR reads. The repertoire holds about 710,000 distinct CDR3 sequences, with about 16% as singletons. No progression to ophthalmopathy during 18 months of follow-up defined stable disease. The junction had 5 bases not matched to a gene; V was cut back by 0 bases and J by 3 bases. Germline CDR1 reads GTSNPN; CDR2 reads SVGIG (reference sequence). This CDR3 is 15 amino acids long. This clonotype came up many times. As yet, its antigen is unknown.

The gene calls are TRBV30 and TRBJ2-1; 7 bases map to TRBD2. Sequencing was done on a sample of blood. This clonotype was sampled from a man aged 18 to 29 with Graves' hyperthyroidism. CDR3 sequence: CAWSVRLAYYNEQFF. In DNA form, the CDR3 reads TGTGCCTGGAGTGTACGACTAGCATACTACAATGAGCAGTTCTTC.